Sequencing of this T cell receptor (beta chain) was carried out in a study of tumor-infiltrating lymphocytes in oesophageal squamous cell carcinoma. This clonotype is medium-sized. V was pared by 10 bases and J by 8 bases, with 14 bases between. The CDR3 covers 11 residues. TCRdb independently ran MiXCR on the PCR reads; one entry per CDR3 protein. The sample lists 15,000 to 20,000 distinct CDR3 sequences, roughly 46% seen once, with about two fifths in the top ten. The receptor's source is a female donor with esophageal squamous cell carcinoma. Sequences were obtained from blood. The chain uses TRBV12-3 or TRBV12-4 and TRBJ1-2, with D possibly being TRBD1 (5 bases). The CDR3 coding sequence is TGTGCCACCTGGGGGAGGGAAGGCTACACCTTC. Its protein product is CATWGREGYTF.